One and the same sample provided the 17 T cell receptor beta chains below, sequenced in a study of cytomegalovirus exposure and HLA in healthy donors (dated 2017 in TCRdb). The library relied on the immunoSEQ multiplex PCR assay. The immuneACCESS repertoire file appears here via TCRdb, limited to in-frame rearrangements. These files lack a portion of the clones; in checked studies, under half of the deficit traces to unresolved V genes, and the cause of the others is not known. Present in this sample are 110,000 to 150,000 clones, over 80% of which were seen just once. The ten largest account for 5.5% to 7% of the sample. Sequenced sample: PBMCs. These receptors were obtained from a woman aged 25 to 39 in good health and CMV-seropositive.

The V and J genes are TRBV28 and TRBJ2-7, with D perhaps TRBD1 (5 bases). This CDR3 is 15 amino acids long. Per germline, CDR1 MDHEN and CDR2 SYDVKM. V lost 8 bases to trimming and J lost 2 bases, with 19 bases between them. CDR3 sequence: CASQMPQQAPYEQYF. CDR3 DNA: TGTGCCAGCCAAATGCCCCAACAGGCTCCCTACGAGCAGTACTTC.

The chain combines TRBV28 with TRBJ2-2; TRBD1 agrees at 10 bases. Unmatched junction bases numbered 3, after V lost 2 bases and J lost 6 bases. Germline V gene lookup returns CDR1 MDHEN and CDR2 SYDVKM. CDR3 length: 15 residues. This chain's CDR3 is CASSLPGQGSGELFF. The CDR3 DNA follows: TGTGCCAGCAGTTTACCGGGACAGGGGTCCGGGGAGCTGTTTTTT.

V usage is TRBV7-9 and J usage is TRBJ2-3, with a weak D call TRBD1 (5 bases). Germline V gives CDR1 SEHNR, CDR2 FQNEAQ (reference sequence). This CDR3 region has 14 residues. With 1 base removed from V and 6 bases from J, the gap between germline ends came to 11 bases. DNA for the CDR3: TGTGCCAGCAGCTTAGATTTCAGGGCGGATACGCAGTATTTT. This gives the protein CASSLDFRADTQYF. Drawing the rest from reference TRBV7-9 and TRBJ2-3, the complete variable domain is DTGVSQNPRHKITKRGQNVTFRCDPISEHNRLYWYRQTLGQGPEFLTYFQNEAQLEKSRLLSDRFSAERPKGSFSTLEIQRTEQGDSAMYLCASSLDFRADTQYFGPGTRLTVL.

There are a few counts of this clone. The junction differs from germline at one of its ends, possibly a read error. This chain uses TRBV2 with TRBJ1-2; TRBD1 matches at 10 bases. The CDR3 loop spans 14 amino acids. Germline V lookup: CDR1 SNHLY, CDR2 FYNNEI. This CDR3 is CASSKPGQGPRAAF. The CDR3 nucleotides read TGTGCCAGCTCCAAACCGGGACAGGGGCCTCGGGCTGCCTTC.

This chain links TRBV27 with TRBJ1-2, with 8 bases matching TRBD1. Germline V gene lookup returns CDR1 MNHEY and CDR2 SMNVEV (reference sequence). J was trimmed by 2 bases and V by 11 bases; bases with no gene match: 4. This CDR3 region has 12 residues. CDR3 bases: TGTGCCTCCTGGACAGGGAACTATGGCTACACCTTC. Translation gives CASWTGNYGYTF.

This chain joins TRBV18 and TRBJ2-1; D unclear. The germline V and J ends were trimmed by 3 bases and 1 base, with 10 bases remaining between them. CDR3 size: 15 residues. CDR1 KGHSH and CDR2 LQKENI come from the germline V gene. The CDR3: CASSPLDWSYNEQFF. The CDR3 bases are TGTGCCAGCTCACCTCTAGATTGGTCCTACAATGAGCAGTTCTTC.

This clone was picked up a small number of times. The CDR3 loop reads CASSEDQGQHEKLFF. Written as DNA, the CDR3 is TGTGCCAGCTCAGAGGACCAAGGACAGCATGAAAAACTGTTTTTT. The chain couples TRBV18 to TRBJ1-4, with a possible D match to TRBD1 (6 bases). V shed 5 bases and J shed 6 bases, with 16 bases lying between them. CDR3 length: 15 amino acids. The germline V gene has CDR1 KGHSH and CDR2 LQKENI.

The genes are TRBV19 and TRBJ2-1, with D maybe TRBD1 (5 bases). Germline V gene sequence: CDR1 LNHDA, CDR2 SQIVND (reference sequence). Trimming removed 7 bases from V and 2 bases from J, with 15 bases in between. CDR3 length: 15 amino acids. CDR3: CASTAGHLPYNEQFF. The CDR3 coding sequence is TGTGCCAGTACCGCCGGACATCTCCCCTACAATGAGCAGTTCTTC.

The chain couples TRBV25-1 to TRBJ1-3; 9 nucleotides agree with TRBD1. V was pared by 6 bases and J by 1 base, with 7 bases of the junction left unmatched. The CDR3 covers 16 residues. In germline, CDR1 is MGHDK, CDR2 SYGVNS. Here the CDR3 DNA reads TGTGCCAGCAGCGATACCGGGACAGGGTCTGGAAACACCATATATTTT. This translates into CASSDTGTGSGNTIYF.

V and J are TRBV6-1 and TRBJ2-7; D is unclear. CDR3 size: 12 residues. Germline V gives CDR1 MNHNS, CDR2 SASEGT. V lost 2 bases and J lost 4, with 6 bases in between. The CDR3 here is CASSESGYEQYF. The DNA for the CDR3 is TGTGCCAGCAGTGAATCGGGTTACGAGCAGTACTTC.

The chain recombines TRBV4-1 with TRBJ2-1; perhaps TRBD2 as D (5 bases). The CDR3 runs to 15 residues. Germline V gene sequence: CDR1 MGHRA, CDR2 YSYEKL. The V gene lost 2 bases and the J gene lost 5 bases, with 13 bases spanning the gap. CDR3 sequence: CASSQLGSRDNEQFF. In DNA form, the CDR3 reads TGCGCCAGCAGCCAACTCGGGTCGCGGGACAATGAGCAGTTCTTC.

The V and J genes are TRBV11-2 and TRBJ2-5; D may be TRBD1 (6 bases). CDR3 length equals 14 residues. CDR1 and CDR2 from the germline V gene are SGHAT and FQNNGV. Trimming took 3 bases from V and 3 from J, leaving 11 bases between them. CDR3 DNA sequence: TGTGCCAGCAGCTTCTTACAGGGCAAAGAGACCCAGTACTTC. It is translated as CASSFLQGKETQYF.

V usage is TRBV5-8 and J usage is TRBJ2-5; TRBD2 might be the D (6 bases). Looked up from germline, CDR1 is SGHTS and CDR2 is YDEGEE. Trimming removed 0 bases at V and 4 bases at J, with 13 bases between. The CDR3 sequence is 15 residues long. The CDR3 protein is CASSLVRGGGETQYF. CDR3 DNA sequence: TGTGCCAGCAGCTTGGTCCGGGGAGGAGGAGAGACCCAGTACTTC.

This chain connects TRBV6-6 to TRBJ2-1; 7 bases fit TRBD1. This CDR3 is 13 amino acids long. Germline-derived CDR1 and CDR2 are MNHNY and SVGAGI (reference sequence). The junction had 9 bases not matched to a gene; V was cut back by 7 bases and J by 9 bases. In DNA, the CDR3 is TGTGCCAGCAAAGCGGCAGGGGGAAGTGAGCAGTTCTTC. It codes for CASKAAGGSEQFF.

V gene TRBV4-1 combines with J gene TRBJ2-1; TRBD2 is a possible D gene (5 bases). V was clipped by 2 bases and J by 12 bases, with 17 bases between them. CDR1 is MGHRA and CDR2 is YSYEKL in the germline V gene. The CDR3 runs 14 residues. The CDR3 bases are TGCGCCAGCAGCCAAAAGGTGTACGGGAAAGGGCAGTTCTTC. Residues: CASSQKVYGKGQFF.

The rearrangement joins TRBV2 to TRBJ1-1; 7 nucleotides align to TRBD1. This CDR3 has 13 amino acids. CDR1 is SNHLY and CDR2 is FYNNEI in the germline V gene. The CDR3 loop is CGGRGDGNTEAFF. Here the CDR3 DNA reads TGTGGGGGCAGGGGGGACGGGAACACTGAAGCTTTCTTT.

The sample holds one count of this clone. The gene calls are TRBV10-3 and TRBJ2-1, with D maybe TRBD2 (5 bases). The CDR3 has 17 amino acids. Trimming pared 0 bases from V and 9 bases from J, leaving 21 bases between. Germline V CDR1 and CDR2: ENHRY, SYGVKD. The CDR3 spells CAISESFQRRGDGEQFF. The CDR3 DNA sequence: TGTGCCATCAGTGAGTCTTTTCAGCGTCGGGGAGACGGTGAGCAGTTCTTC.